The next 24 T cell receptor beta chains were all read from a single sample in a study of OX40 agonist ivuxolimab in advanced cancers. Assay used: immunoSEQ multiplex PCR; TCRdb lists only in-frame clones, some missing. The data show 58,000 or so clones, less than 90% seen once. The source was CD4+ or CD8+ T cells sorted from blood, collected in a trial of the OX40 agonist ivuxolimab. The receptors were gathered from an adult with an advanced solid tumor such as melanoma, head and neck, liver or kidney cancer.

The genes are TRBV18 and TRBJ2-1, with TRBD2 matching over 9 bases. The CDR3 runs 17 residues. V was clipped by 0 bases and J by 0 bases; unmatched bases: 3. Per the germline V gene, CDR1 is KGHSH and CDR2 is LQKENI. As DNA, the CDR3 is TGTGCCAGCTCACCACCACAAGCGGGGGGCTCCTACAATGAGCAGTTCTTC. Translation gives CASSPPQAGGSYNEQFF.

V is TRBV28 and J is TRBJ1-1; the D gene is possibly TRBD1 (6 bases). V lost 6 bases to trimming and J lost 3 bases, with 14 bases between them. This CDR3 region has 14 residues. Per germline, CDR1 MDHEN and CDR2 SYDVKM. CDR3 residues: CASSPGGMYTEAFF. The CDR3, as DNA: TGTGCCAGCAGCCCGGGGGGCATGTACACTGAAGCTTTCTTT.

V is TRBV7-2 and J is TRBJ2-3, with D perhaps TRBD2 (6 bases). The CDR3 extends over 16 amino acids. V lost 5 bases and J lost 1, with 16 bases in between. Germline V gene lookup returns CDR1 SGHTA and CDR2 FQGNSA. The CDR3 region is CASSPRLVSGTDTQYF. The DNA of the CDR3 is TGTGCCAGCAGCCCTCGACTAGTGAGCGGCACAGATACGCAGTATTTT.

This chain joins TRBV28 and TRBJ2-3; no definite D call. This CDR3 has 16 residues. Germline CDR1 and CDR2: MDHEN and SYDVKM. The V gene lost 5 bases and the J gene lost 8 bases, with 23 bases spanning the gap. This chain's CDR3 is CASSTPVEARGGTQYF. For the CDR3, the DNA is TGTGCCAGCAGTACCCCAGTGGAAGCGAGAGGCGGTACGCAGTATTTT.

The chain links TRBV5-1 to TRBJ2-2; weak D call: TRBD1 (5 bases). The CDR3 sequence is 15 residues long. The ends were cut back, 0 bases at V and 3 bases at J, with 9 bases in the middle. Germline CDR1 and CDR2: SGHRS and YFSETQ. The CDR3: CASSLADRDTGELFF. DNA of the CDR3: TGCGCCAGCAGCTTGGCAGACAGAGACACCGGGGAGCTGTTTTTT.

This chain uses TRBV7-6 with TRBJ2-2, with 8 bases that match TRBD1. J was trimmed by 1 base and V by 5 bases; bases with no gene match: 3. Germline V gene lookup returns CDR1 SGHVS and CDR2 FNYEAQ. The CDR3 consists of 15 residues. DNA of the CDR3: TGTGCCAGCAGCGAGACAGGGGTGAACACCGGGGAGCTGTTTTTT. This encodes CASSETGVNTGELFF.

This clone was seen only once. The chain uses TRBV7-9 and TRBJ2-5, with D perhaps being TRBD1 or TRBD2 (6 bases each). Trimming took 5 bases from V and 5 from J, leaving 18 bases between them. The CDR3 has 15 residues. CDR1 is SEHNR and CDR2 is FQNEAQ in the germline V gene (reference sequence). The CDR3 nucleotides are TGTGCCAGCAGCCTAGGGGGGCACGGAGGGGAGACCCAGTACTTC. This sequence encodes CASSLGGHGGETQYF.

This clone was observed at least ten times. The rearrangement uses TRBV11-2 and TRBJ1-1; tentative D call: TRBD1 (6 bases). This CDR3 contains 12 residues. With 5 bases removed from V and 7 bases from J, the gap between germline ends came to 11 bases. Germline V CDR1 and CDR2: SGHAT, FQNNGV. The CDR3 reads CASSPQTGEAFF. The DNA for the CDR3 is TGTGCCAGCAGCCCCCAGACAGGTGAAGCTTTCTTT.

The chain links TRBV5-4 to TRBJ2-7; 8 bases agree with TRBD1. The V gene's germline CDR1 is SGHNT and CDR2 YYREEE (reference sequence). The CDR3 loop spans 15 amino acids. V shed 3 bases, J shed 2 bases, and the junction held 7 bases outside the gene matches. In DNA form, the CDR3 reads TGTGCCAGCAGCTCGCAGGGGGCGATAGCCTACGAGCAGTACTTC. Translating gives CASSSQGAIAYEQYF.

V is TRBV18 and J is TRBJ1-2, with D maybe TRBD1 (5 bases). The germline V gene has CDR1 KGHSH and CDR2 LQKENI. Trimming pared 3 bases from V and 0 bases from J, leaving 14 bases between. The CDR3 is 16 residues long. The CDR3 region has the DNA TGTGCCAGCTCACCGTCCGGGACCGACACTAACTATGGCTACACCTTC. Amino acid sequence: CASSPSGTDTNYGYTF.

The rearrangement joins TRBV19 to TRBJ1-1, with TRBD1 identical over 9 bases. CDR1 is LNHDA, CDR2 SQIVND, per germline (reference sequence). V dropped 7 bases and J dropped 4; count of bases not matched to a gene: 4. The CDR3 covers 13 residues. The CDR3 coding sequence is TGTGCCAGTATGGTGACAGGGGGCACTGAAGCTTTCTTT. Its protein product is CASMVTGGTEAFF.

The CDR3 spells CASSVGGQGYEQYF. CDR3 nucleotide sequence: TGTGCCAGCAGCGTCGGAGGACAGGGCTACGAGCAGTACTTC. The V gene is TRBV9, the J gene TRBJ2-7; 8 bases fit TRBD1. J was trimmed by 3 bases and V by 2 bases; bases with no gene match: 4. This CDR3 spans 14 amino acids. CDR1 is SGDLS, CDR2 YYNGEE, per germline.

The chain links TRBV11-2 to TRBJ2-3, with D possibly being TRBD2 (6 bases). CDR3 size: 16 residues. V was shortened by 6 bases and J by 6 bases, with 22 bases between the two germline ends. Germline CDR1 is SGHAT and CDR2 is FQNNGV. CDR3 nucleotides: TGTGCCAGCAGTCAAACCGGGACCGGAGGGTGGGATACGCAGTATTTT. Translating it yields CASSQTGTGGWDTQYF.

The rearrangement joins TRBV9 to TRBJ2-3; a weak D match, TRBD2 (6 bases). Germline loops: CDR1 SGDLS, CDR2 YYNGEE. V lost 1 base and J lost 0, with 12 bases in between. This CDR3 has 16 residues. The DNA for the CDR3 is TGTGCCAGCAGCGTACGGGGGTTGGGTAGCACAGATACGCAGTATTTT. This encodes CASSVRGLGSTDTQYF.

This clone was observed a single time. CDR3 residues: CASSLIATSGGAADTQYF. CDR3 coding DNA: TGTGCCAGCAGCCTCATTGCTACTAGCGGGGGGGCCGCAGATACGCAGTATTTT. The rearrangement joins TRBV7-9 to TRBJ2-3; 13 bases align to TRBD2. Germline V CDR1 and CDR2: SEHNR, FQNEAQ (reference sequence). The CDR3 is made up of 18 amino acids. V was clipped by 5 bases and J by 4 bases; unmatched bases: 12. Full variable domain (remainder filled in from reference TRBV7-9 and TRBJ2-3): DTGVSQNPRHKITKRGQNVTFRCDPISEHNRLYWYRQTLGQGPEFLTYFQNEAQLEKSRLLSDRFSAERPKGSFSTLEIQRTEQGDSAMYLCASSLIATSGGAADTQYFGPGTRLTVL.

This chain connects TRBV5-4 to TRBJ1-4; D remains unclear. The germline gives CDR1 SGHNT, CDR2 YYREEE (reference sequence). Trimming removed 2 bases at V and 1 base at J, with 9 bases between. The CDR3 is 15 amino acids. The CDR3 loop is CASSFGVGTNEKLFF. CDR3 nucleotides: TGTGCCAGCAGCTTCGGGGTCGGAACTAATGAAAAACTGTTTTTT.

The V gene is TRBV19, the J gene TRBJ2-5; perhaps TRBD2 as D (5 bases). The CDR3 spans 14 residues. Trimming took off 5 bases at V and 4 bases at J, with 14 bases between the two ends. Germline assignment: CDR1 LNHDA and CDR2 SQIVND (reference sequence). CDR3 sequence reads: CASSPTRTRETQYF. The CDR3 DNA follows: TGTGCCAGTAGTCCCACTAGGACGAGAGAGACCCAGTACTTC.

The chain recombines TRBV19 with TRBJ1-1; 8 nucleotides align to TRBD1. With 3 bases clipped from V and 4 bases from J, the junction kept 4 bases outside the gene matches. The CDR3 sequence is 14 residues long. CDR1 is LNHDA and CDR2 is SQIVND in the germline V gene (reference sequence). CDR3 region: CASSIWTGSTEAFF. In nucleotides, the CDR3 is TGTGCCAGTAGTATCTGGACAGGGAGCACTGAAGCTTTCTTT. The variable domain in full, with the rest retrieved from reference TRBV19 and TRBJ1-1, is DGGITQSPKYLFRKEGQNVTLSCEQNLNHDAMYWYRQDPGQGLRLIYYSQIVNDFQKGDIAEGYSVSREKKESFPLTVTSAQKNPTAFYLCASSIWTGSTEAFFGQGTRLTVV.

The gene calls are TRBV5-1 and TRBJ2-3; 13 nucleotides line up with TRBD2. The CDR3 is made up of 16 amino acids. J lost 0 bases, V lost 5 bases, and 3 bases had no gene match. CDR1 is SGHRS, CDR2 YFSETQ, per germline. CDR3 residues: CASRPGLAGSTDTQYF. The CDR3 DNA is TGCGCCAGCAGGCCGGGACTAGCGGGGAGCACAGATACGCAGTATTTT.

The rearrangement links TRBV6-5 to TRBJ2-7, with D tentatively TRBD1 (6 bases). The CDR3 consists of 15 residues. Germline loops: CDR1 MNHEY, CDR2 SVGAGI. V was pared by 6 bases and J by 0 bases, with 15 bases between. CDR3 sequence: CASRLGADSSYEQYF. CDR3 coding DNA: TGTGCCAGCAGGCTAGGGGCGGACAGCTCCTACGAGCAGTACTTC.

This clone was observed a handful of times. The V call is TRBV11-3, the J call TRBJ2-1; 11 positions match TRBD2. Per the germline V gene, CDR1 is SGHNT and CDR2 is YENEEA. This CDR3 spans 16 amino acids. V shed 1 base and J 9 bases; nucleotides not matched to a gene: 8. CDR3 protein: CASSLVLSGGAFEQFF. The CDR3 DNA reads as TGTGCCAGCAGCTTAGTCCTTAGCGGGGGGGCCTTTGAGCAGTTCTTC.

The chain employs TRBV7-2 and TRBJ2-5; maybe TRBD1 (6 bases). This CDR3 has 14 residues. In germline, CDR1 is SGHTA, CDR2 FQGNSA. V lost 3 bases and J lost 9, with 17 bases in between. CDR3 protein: CASSLAEYGGAQYF. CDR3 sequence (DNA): TGTGCCAGCAGCTTGGCGGAATATGGGGGCGCCCAGTACTTC.

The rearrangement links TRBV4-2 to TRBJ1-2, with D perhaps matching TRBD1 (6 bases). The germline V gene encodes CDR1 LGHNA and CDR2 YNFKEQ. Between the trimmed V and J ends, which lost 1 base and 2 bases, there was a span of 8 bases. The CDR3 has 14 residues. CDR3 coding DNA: TGTGCCAGCAGCCAAGTAACAGGGAACTATGGCTACACCTTC. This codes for CASSQVTGNYGYTF.

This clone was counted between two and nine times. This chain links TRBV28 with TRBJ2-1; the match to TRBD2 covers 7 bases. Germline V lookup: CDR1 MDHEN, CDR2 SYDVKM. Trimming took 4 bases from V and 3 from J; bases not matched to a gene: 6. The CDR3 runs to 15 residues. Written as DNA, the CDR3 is TGTGCCAGCAGTTCCAGCGGGGTGTACTACAATGAGCAGTTCTTC. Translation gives CASSSSGVYYNEQFF.